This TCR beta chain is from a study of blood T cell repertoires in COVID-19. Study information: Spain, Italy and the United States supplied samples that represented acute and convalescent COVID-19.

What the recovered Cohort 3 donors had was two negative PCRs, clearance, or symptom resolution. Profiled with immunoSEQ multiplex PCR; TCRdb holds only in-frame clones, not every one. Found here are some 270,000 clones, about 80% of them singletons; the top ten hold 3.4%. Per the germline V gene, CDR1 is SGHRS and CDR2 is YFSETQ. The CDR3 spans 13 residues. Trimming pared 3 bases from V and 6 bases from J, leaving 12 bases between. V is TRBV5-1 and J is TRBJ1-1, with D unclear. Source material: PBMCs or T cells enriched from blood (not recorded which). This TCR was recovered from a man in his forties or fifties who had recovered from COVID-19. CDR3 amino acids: CASSSDQIPEAFF. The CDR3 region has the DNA TGCGCCAGCAGCTCTGATCAGATCCCTGAAGCTTTCTTT.